The 21 T cell receptor beta chains reported below all come from one sample, sequenced in a study of shared clonotypes between healthy human individuals. The data were produced by immunoSEQ multiplex PCR, yet TCRdb's version contains in-frame clones alone and is incomplete. The sample has 400,000 to 600,000 clones; around 96% are singletons. Sequenced sample: naive CD4+ T cells sorted from blood. Subset of the sample: CD45RA+ positively selected. These receptors were obtained from a woman aged 25-40 years in good health.

This chain joins TRBV28 and TRBJ1-1; 7 positions agree with TRBD1. This CDR3 is built from 14 residues. Germline trimming cut 7 bases from V and 1 base from J; bases unmatched to any gene: 6. Germline values: CDR1 MDHEN, CDR2 SYDVKM. Here the CDR3 DNA reads TGTGCCAGCACCTCAGGGGGTAAGAACACTGAAGCTTTCTTT. As protein: CASTSGGKNTEAFF. Based on the CDR3 plus reference TRBV28 and TRBJ1-1, the full variable domain is DVKVTQSSRYLVKRTGEKVFLECVQDMDHENMFWYRQDPGLGLRLIYFSYDVKMKEKGDIPEGYSVSREKKERFSLILESASTNQTSMYLCASTSGGKNTEAFFGQGTRLTVV.

V is TRBV11-3 and J is TRBJ2-3; D unclear. Per the germline V gene, CDR1 is SGHNT and CDR2 is YENEEA. The CDR3 covers 14 residues. Trimming removed 1 base from V and 4 bases from J, with 9 bases in between. Here the CDR3 reads CASSLGQHADTQYF. The CDR3 DNA is TGTGCCAGCAGCTTAGGGCAGCACGCAGATACGCAGTATTTT.

This chain connects TRBV29-1 to TRBJ1-6; 7 positions match TRBD1. Looked up from germline, CDR1 is SQVTM and CDR2 is ANQGSEA. This CDR3 contains 12 residues. V was clipped by 5 bases and J by 8 bases; unmatched bases: 3. The CDR3, as DNA: TGCAGCGTTCGGCAGGGGGATTCACCCCTCCACTTT. This codes for CSVRQGDSPLHF.

Notes on this clone: Germline is not matched at one junction end, which may reflect a read error. The chain uses TRBV2 and TRBJ2-7; 9 bases fit TRBD2. This CDR3 contains 14 residues. The germline V gene has CDR1 SNHLY and CDR2 FYNNEI. CDR3 DNA: TGTGCCAGCAGGGCCGGGACTAGCTCCCACGAGCAGTACTTC. This translates into CASRAGTSSHEQYF.

This clone was seen a single time. This chain joins TRBV5-1 and TRBJ2-3; 10 nucleotides line up with TRBD2. Germline CDR1 is SGHRS and CDR2 is YFSETQ. V lost 5 bases and J lost 3; bases outside the gene matches: 3. CDR3 length: 14 amino acids. CDR3 sequence: CASRLAGETDTQYF. The CDR3 nucleotides read TGCGCCAGCAGGCTAGCGGGAGAGACAGATACGCAGTATTTT.

The chain joins TRBV7-2 to TRBJ1-5; D not resolved. This CDR3 contains 14 residues. V gave up 0 bases and J gave up 1 base, with 4 bases separating them. Per the germline V gene, CDR1 is SGHTA and CDR2 is FQGNSA. The CDR3 sequence is CASSLARSNQPQHF. The CDR3 DNA reads as TGTGCCAGCAGCTTAGCCAGGAGCAATCAGCCCCAGCATTTT.

This chain connects TRBV14 to TRBJ2-1, with 13 positions matching TRBD2. Trimming cost V 4 bases and J 7 bases; bases outside gene matches: 4. The CDR3 runs to 15 residues. In germline, CDR1 is SGHDN, CDR2 FVKESK. Here the CDR3 reads CASSRGLAGENEQFF. In DNA form, the CDR3 reads TGTGCCAGCAGCCGTGGACTAGCGGGAGAGAATGAGCAGTTCTTC.

V is TRBV9 and J is TRBJ2-5; perhaps TRBD2 as D (6 bases). The germline V gene has CDR1 SGDLS and CDR2 YYNGEE. V lost 4 bases to trimming and J lost 5 bases, with 18 bases between them. The CDR3 loop spans 15 amino acids. CDR3 sequence (DNA): TGTGCCAGCAGCCGGGAACGGGAGAGGTGGGAGACCCAGTACTTC. Encoded protein: CASSRERERWETQYF.

The chain has TRBV28 and TRBJ1-1, with D possibly matching TRBD1 (6 bases). The CDR3 runs 15 residues. V lost 5 bases, J lost 1 base, and 14 bases lay in between. Germline V gene lookup returns CDR1 MDHEN and CDR2 SYDVKM. The CDR3 coding sequence is TGTGCCAGCAGTATACCGGGACAACCGAACACTGAAGCTTTCTTT. As protein: CASSIPGQPNTEAFF.

The rearrangement links TRBV12-1 to TRBJ2-7; the D segment call TRBD1 is taken from the table without a DNA check. TRBV12-1 constitutes a pseudogene. The CDR3 has 14 residues. The CDR3 DNA is TGTGCCATCCAGGGGCCGGCCAGCTCCTACGAGCAGTACTTC. Its protein product is CAIQGPASSYEQYF.

J is TRBJ2-7 and V is TRBV28, with a possible D match to TRBD1 (5 bases). This CDR3 has 12 amino acids. CDR1 and CDR2 (germline): MDHEN, SYDVKM. V shed 5 bases and J shed 4 bases, with 9 bases lying between them. CDR3 residues: CASSITGYEQYF. The CDR3 nucleotides are TGTGCCAGCAGTATAACAGGATACGAGCAGTACTTC.

J is TRBJ1-3 and V is TRBV10-1; D gene uncertain. This CDR3 spans 14 amino acids. Germline lookup yields CDR1 WNHNN and CDR2 SYGVQD (reference sequence). V was trimmed by 5 bases and J by 0 bases, leaving 8 bases between them. The CDR3 DNA reads TGCGCCAGCAGTCATAGCAGCTCTGGAAACACCATATATTTT. Translation gives CASSHSSSGNTIYF.

The genes are TRBV5-1 and TRBJ2-7; D possibly corresponds to TRBD1 (5 bases). Trimming took 2 bases from V and 4 from J, leaving 10 bases between them. The germline V gene has CDR1 SGHRS and CDR2 YFSETQ. This CDR3 has 13 amino acids. The CDR3 bases are TGCGCCAGCAGCTTCGCCAGGGCGTACGAGCAGTACTTC. Translating it yields CASSFARAYEQYF.

This clone occurred once. V is TRBV5-1 and J is TRBJ2-7, with 9 positions matching TRBD1. V dropped 3 bases and J dropped 5; count of bases not matched to a gene: 3. The CDR3 is made up of 13 amino acids. Germline lookup yields CDR1 SGHRS and CDR2 YFSETQ. The CDR3 DNA reads TGCGCCAGCAGCTCGGACAGGGGTCACGAGCAGTACTTC. Amino acids: CASSSDRGHEQYF.

In the case of this clone: This same CDR3 is encoded by further DNA sequences in the sample. The chain carries TRBV18 and TRBJ2-1; D perhaps matches TRBD1 (5 bases). The germline CDR1 and CDR2 sequences are KGHSH and LQKENI. This CDR3 is 15 amino acids long. V lost 3 bases and J 0 bases, leaving 9 bases between the germline ends. CDR3 sequence (DNA): TGTGCCAGCTCACCGGGGCAGAGCTCCTACAATGAGCAGTTCTTC. This translates into CASSPGQSSYNEQFF.

V gene TRBV7-9 combines with J gene TRBJ2-7; 7 nucleotides line up with TRBD2. The CDR3 consists of 16 residues. Trimming removed 2 bases from V and 6 bases from J; junction bases left unmatched: 13. Germline CDR1 and CDR2: SEHNR and FQNEAQ (reference sequence). CDR3: CASSLLAGVGVGEQYF. The CDR3 DNA follows: TGTGCCAGCAGCTTACTTGCGGGAGTAGGGGTGGGCGAGCAGTACTTC. The whole variable domain, remainder taken from reference TRBV7-9 and TRBJ2-7, is DTGVSQNPRHKITKRGQNVTFRCDPISEHNRLYWYRQTLGQGPEFLTYFQNEAQLEKSRLLSDRFSAERPKGSFSTLEIQRTEQGDSAMYLCASSLLAGVGVGEQYFGPGTRLTVT.

The chain carries TRBV15 and TRBJ1-3, with 11 bases aligning to TRBD1. CDR1 and CDR2 (germline): LNHNV, YYDKDF (reference sequence). The CDR3 is 15 residues long. The V and J ends lost 5 bases and 3 bases, in that order; junction bases with no gene match: 3. This CDR3 reads CATSPDRGLGNTIYF. The CDR3 DNA reads as TGTGCCACCAGCCCGGACAGGGGGCTTGGAAACACCATATATTTT.

CDR3 protein: CASSLSGVGAGELFF. CDR3 in DNA: TGTGCCAGCAGCTTATCTGGAGTGGGAGCCGGGGAGCTGTTTTTT. The chain recombines TRBV7-2 with TRBJ2-2; D is perhaps TRBD2 (5 bases). V lost 2 bases, J lost 6 bases, and 13 bases lay in between. Germline V gives CDR1 SGHTA, CDR2 FQGNSA. The CDR3 consists of 15 residues.

This sequence joins TRBV5-6 and TRBJ2-7; maybe TRBD2 (6 bases). The CDR3 runs to 15 residues. The ends were cut back, 3 bases at V and 7 bases at J, with 20 bases in the middle. Germline CDR1 is SGHDT and CDR2 is YYEEEE. The CDR3 sequence is CASSYKTGVNGEQYF. CDR3 bases: TGTGCCAGCAGCTATAAGACGGGGGTTAACGGGGAGCAGTACTTC. Together with reference TRBV5-6 and TRBJ2-7, the CDR3 gives the full variable domain: DAGVTQSPTHLIKTRGQQVTLRCSPKSGHDTVSWYQQALGQGPQFIFQYYEEEERQRGNFPDRFSGHQFPNYSSELNVNALLLGDSALYLCASSYKTGVNGEQYFGPGTRLTVT.

This sequence joins TRBV6-1 and TRBJ2-6; no reliable D call. The germline gives CDR1 MNHNS, CDR2 SASEGT. This CDR3 is 13 amino acids long. Trimming cost V 6 bases and J 0 bases, with 3 bases left between them. The CDR3 is CASRNSGANVLTF. CDR3 in DNA: TGTGCCAGCAGGAACTCTGGGGCCAACGTCCTGACTTTC.

This clone has only one observation. The chain couples TRBV11-3 to TRBJ2-1, with 13 bases lining up with TRBD2. This CDR3 is 19 amino acids long. CDR1 is SGHNT and CDR2 is YENEEA in the germline V gene. Trimming at V came to 1 base and at J to 0 bases, leaving 6 bases not matched to a gene. CDR3 loop: CASSLAGTSGTHSYNEQFF. The CDR3 DNA reads as TGTGCCAGCAGCTTAGCCGGGACTAGCGGGACTCACTCCTACAATGAGCAGTTCTTC.